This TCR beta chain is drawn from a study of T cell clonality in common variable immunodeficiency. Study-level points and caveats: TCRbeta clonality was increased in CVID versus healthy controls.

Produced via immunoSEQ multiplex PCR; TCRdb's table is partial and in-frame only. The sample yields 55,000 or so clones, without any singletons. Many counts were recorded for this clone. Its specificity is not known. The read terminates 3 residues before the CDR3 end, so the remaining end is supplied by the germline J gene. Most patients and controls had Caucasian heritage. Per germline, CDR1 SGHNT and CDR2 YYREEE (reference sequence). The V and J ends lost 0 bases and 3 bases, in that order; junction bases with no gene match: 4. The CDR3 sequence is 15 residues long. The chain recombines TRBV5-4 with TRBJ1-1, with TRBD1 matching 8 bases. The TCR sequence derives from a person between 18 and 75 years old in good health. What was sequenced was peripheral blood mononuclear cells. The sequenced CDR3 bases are TGTGCCAGCAGCTTGGACCCACAGGGGGACACTGAA. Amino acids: CASSLDPQGDTE. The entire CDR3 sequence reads CASSLDPQGDTEAFF.